The clone carrying this T cell receptor beta chain was counted only a few times. Its specificity is not known. The data were obtained in a study of regulatory T cells in long-lasting Graves disease. The overall study: More than 5 years of antithyroid drugs with positive TSH receptor antibodies defined persistent Graves' disease. Study-level findings and limits: Those with persistent disease had in common more public clonotypes (roughly 3,000) than new patients (approximately 1,000).

According to the study, TCR beta libraries were built with iRepertoire HTBI primers and CDR3-region Arm-PCR. TCRdb itself ran the multiplex PCR reads through MiXCR, one entry per CDR3 protein. The top ten hold around 14% of the sample, which has some 420,000 distinct CDR3 sequences, about 20% seen once. This CDR3 spans 14 amino acids. In germline, CDR1 is LNHDA, CDR2 SQIVND (reference sequence). V was clipped by 6 bases and J by 0 bases; unmatched bases: 4. The time point: persistent/refractory GD, antithyroid drugs over 5 years with positive TRAb. Generation of the TCR library employed RNA extracted from PBMCs. Diagnosis followed American Thyroid Association guidelines for Graves' disease.

The chain links TRBV19 to TRBJ2-5, with 7 nucleotides matching TRBD2. The sequence was collected from a female donor with Graves disease. The starting material was peripheral blood mononuclear cells (PBMCs), obtained when the disease was refractory, from a patient treated with antithyroid drugs. CDR3 coding DNA: TGTGCCAGTAGGGCCGGGGGGTACCAAGAGACCCAGTACTTC. Protein: CASRAGGYQETQYF.